The rows below give T cell receptor beta chains drawn from one sample of a study of radiotherapy plus CTLA-4 blockade in lung cancer. Clones were read by immunoSEQ multiplex PCR, and TCRdb kept only the in-frame ones, dropping some. This sample has around 120,000 clones, with just under 80% found just once. Sequencing was performed on peripheral blood, taken from a patient treated with radiotherapy plus ipilimumab. Receptors originate from a human donor with non-small cell lung cancer who had a partial response to radiotherapy plus ipilimumab. Both conserved end residues are trimmed from each CDR3.

v_call cdr3_aa
TRBV6-5 ASSSRTPLNTGELF
TRBV18 ASRSSLDSVITL
TRBV19 ASRSGESGGYT
TRBV7-8 ASSLWGGTSGRVIH
TRBV27 ASSSGTSGSLNEQF
TRBV27 ASSLQWASTDTQY
TRBV27 ASGRAPGELF
TRBV14 ASSQVQGGSEKLF
TRBV4-1 ASSQGLAGGYNEQF
TRBV28 ASSRDRVSYEQY
TRBV5-1 ASSLLGLAGGDTTDTQY
TRBV4-1 ASSLEGGGRAGETQY
TRBV11-3 ASSLDILAGGSNEQF
TRBV19 ASRTGGTGANVLT
TRBV7-2 ASSLTDTLWADTQY
TRBV7-2 ASSVEQGRAF
TRBV5-6 ASSLVGGYEQF
TRBV28 ASSSGQRFGNTIY
TRBV19 ASADGTAYSNQPQH
TRBV7-2 ASSLEQGRGYGYT
TRBV6-5 ASSYPGGANYGYT
TRBV5-1 ASSSTSGRTNEQF
TRBV7-2 ASSLDRGRVQDTQY
TRBV6-1 ASSEGWRAATGNTIY
TRBV6-6 ASRLTGGATEAF
TRBV11-1 ASSRAGLMNTEAF
TRBV6-4 ASRTGTGPTDTQY
TRBV5-5 ASSIWPQTGGLDYGYT
TRBV10-1 ASSEGSGGYGAYEQY
TRBV4-2 ASSQGPGTSGKGELF
TRBV19 ASSIRGAADVNYGYT
TRBV6-1 ASSSTGNTGELF
TRBV2 ASRTGGWYGYT
TRBV10-2 ASREISTDTQY
TRBV7-9 ASSLDSNEQF
TRBV28 ASSLRDRGPNEKLF
TRBV6-5 AITGGPGELF
TRBV5-5 ASSYGTSGRDTQY
TRBV6-1 ASSALPGGNYGYT
TRBV19 ASSILAGHAYNEQF
TRBV28 ASSYGTSAYNEQF
TRBV13 ASSSGQEGEKLF
TRBV19 ASTPTSGIPDTQY
TRBV19 ASSITGLYNEQF
TRBV7-2 ASSSTSGYYEQY